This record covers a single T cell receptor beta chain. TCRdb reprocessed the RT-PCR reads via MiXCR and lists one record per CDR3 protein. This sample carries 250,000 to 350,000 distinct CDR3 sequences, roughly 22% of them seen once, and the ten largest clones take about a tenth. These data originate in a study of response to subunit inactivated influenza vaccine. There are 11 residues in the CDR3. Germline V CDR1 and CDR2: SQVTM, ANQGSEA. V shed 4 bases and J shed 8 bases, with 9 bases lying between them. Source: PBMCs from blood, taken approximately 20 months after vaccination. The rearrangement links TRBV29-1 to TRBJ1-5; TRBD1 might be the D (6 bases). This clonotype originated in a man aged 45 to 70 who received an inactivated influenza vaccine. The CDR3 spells CSVGQAEPQHF. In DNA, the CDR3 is TGCAGCGTTGGACAGGCAGAGCCCCAGCATTTT.